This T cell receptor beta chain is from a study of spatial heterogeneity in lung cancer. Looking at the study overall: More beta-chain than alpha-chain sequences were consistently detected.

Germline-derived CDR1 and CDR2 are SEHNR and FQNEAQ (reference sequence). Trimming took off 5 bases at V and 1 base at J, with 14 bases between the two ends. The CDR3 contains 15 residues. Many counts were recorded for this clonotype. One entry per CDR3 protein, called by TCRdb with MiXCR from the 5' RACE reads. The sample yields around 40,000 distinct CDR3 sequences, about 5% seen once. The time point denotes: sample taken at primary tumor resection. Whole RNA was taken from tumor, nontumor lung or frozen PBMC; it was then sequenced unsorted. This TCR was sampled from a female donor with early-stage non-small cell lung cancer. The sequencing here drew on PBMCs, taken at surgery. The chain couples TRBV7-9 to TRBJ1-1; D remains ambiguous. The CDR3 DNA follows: TGTGCCAGCAGCCTCAACGCCGACCCGAACACTGAAGCTTTCTTT. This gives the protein CASSLNADPNTEAFF.